This T cell receptor (beta chain) was documented in a study of OX40 agonist ivuxolimab in advanced cancers. Looking at the study overall: The patients' treatment was ivuxolimab, an agonistic anti-OX40 (CD134) antibody. At about 82% male, the cohort had a mean age of roughly 60 years, ranging from roughly 20 to 80.

This table comes from immunoSEQ multiplex PCR, and its TCRdb copy is limited to in-frame clones, with some not included. The sample consists of approximately 76,000 clones, 75% to 90% of them appearing once. A word on this clone: Its specificity is not known.

Whole-study results and caveats: At 0.1 to 3.0 mg/kg, clonal expansion of CD4+ and CD8+ blood T cells had occurred by week 6.

Blood got drawn at baseline, again on cycle 4 day 1, and then on cycle 7 day 1. The CDR3 is made up of 14 amino acids. CDR1 is SGDLS, CDR2 YYNGEE, per germline. Trimming left V 4 bases short and J 9 bases short, with 14 bases between. The starting material was CD4+ or CD8+ T cells sorted from blood, obtained in a trial of the OX40 agonist ivuxolimab. The chain employs TRBV9 and TRBJ1-6, with D possibly being TRBD1 (5 bases). The origin of this receptor is an adult with an advanced solid tumor such as melanoma, head and neck, liver or kidney cancer. This CDR3 is CASSPRGVASPLHF. CDR3 nucleotide sequence: TGTGCCAGCAGCCCCCGGGGGGTTGCTTCACCCCTCCACTTT.